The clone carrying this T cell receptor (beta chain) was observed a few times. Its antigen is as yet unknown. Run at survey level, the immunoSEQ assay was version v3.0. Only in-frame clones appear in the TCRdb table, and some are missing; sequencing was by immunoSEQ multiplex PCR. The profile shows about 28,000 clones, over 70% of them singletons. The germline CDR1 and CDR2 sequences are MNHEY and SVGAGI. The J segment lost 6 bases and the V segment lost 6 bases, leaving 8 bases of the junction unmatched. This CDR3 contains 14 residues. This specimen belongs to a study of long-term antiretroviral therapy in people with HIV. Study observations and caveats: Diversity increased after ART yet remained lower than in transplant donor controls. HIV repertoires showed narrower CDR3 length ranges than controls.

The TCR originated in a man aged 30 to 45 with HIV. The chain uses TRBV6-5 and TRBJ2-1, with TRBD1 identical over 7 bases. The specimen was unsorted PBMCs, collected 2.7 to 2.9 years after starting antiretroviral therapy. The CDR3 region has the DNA TGTGCCAGCAGGACTTTACAGGGGCTCAATGAGCAGTTCTTC. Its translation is CASRTLQGLNEQFF.